This is a list of T cell receptor beta chains from one sample in a study of blood T cells in healthy people across ages. TCRdb redid the calling of the 5' RACE reads with MiXCR, one entry per CDR3 protein. This table has about 1.5 million distinct CDR3 sequences, around two fifths appearing once. Sequencing input: blood. The source is a woman aged 18-35 years in good health. The CDR3 runs from the conserved cysteine through the conserved F or W. D genes are given only for firm matches. For some rows the clone size is stated as once, few or many, or as a class when expanded; others skip it.

few,-,TRBJ2-5,TRBV27,CASSLRGSETQYF,TGTGCCAGCAGTTTAAGGGGGTCAGAGACCCAGTACTTC
few,TRBD1,TRBJ2-3,TRBV7-9,CASSLDRAHHGDTQYF,TGTGCCAGCAGCCTGGACAGGGCTCATCACGGGGATACGCAGTATTTT
-,-,TRBJ1-2,TRBV14,CARGDYGHTF,TGTGCCAGGGGGGACTATGGCCACACCTTC
-,-,TRBJ2-5,TRBV10-3,CAIRHERDQETQYF,TGTGCCATCAGACACGAAAGGGACCAAGAGACCCAGTACTTC
-,-,TRBJ2-7,TRBV29-1,CSVQGNYEQYF,TGCAGCGTCCAGGGTAATTACGAGCAGTACTTC
-,-,TRBJ2-2,TRBV27,CASRSRANTGELFF,TGTGCCAGCAGAAGTCGGGCGAACACCGGGGAGCTGTTTTTT
-,-,TRBJ2-3,TRBV20-1,CSAILGPTDTQYF,TGCAGTGCTATCTTGGGGCCCACAGATACGCAGTATTTT
many,TRBD1,TRBJ1-2,TRBV27,CASSPGQGLRYTF,TGTGCCAGCAGTCCGGGACAGGGCCTTCGCTACACCTTC
-,TRBD1,TRBJ1-1,TRBV7-9,CVSSSSPGQRGNTEAFF,TGTGTCAGCAGCTCTTCCCCGGGACAGAGAGGGAACACTGAAGCTTTCTTT
-,TRBD2,TRBJ2-3,TRBV5-5,CASSRAPGTSGGEGTQYF,TGTGCTAGCAGCCGTGCCCCCGGGACTAGCGGGGGGGAAGGTACGCAGTATTTT
-,TRBD2,TRBJ2-1,TRBV3-1,CASSQEVAGGRYEQFF,TGTGCCAGCAGCCAAGAAGTAGCGGGGGGGAGGTATGAGCAGTTCTTC
few,TRBD1,TRBJ2-7,TRBV9,CASSVGQGPYEQYF,TGTGCCAGCAGTGTGGGACAGGGACCCTACGAGCAGTACTTC
-,-,TRBJ2-7,TRBV20-1,CSARAGSEDEQYF,TGCAGTGCTAGAGCGGGGTCCGAGGACGAGCAGTACTTC
many,-,TRBJ1-4,TRBV10-3,CAISEARDGEKLFF,TGTGCCATCAGTGAAGCCAGGGACGGCGAAAAACTGTTTTTT
few,TRBD1,TRBJ1-5,TRBV6-1,CASSPLGTGQLYQPQHF,TGTGCCAGCAGTCCCCTCGGGACGGGACAGTTATATCAGCCCCAGCATTTT
once,TRBD2,TRBJ2-3,TRBV6-5,CASSNGASGGLTQYF,TGTGCCAGCAGCAACGGGGCTAGCGGCGGATTGACGCAGTATTTT
-,TRBD2,TRBJ2-1,TRBV20-1,CSAITLLAASYNEQFF,TGCAGTGCCATCACACTCCTAGCGGCCTCCTACAATGAGCAGTTCTTC
few,-,TRBJ2-7,TRBV12-3/TRBV12-4,CASSPETGVHEQYF,TGTGCCAGCAGCCCAGAGACAGGCGTCCACGAGCAGTACTTC
-,-,TRBJ2-1,TRBV5-1,CASSLGRGFKEQFF,TGCGCCAGCAGCTTGGGCAGGGGATTTAAGGAGCAGTTCTTC
-,TRBD2,TRBJ2-2,TRBV27,CASSTLPPSGGTGELFF,TGTGCCAGCAGTACCCTCCCCCCTAGCGGGGGCACCGGGGAGCTGTTTTTT
few,-,TRBJ2-7,TRBV5-1,CASSLRAASYEQYF,TGCGCCAGCAGCTTAAGGGCCGCCTCCTACGAGCAGTACTTC
-,TRBD1,TRBJ1-2,TRBV4-1,CASSQDPEGAHGYTF,TGCGCCAGCAGCCAAGATCCTGAGGGGGCCCATGGCTACACCTTC
-,-,TRBJ2-1,TRBV7-2,CASSFGGTSEKNEQFF,TGTGCCAGCAGCTTCGGAGGGACGAGCGAGAAAAATGAGCAGTTCTTC
-,-,TRBJ2-1,TRBV20-1,CSARDPGLVLANEQFF,TGCAGTGCTAGAGACCCCGGGCTAGTCCTAGCCAATGAGCAGTTCTTC
few,-,TRBJ2-3,TRBV20-1,CSAQSGVPSTDTQYF,TGCAGTGCGCAATCGGGGGTCCCTAGCACAGATACGCAGTATTTT
-,-,TRBJ2-7,TRBV20-1,CSAEVLYGQYF,TGCAGTGCTGAGGTCCTGTACGGGCAGTACTTC
-,TRBD1,TRBJ1-2,TRBV5-1,CASSLEQGAGYTF,TGCGCCAGCAGCTTGGAACAGGGGGCTGGCTACACCTTC
many,-,TRBJ2-7,TRBV3-1,CASSQDRGYEQYF,TGTGCCAGCAGCCAAGACAGGGGCTACGAGCAGTACTTC
few,TRBD2,TRBJ2-1,TRBV5-1,CASSPPSGVAGNEQFF,TGCGCCAGCAGCCCCCCCAGTGGGGTAGCGGGGAATGAGCAGTTCTTC
few,-,TRBJ2-3,TRBV5-1,CASSTGITRTDTQYF,TGCGCCAGCAGCACCGGGATCACACGAACAGATACGCAGTATTTT
-,-,TRBJ1-2,TRBV9,CASSAELGNYGYTF,TGTGCCAGCAGCGCAGAATTGGGGAACTATGGCTACACCTTC
few,TRBD1,TRBJ1-2,TRBV9,CASSTNRGPFYGYTF,TGTGCCAGCAGCACAAACAGGGGCCCCTTCTATGGCTACACCTTC
-,-,TRBJ2-4,TRBV6-5,CASSYSPLGDLKNIQYF,TGTGCCAGCAGTTACTCCCCACTAGGGGACCTAAAAAACATTCAGTACTTC
-,TRBD2,TRBJ2-1,TRBV14,CASSQGLAGHNEQFF,TGTGCCAGCAGCCAAGGACTAGCGGGGCACAATGAGCAGTTCTTC
-,-,TRBJ2-5,TRBV14,CASSHSFSEQETQYF,TGTGCCAGCAGCCACTCATTTTCAGAACAAGAGACCCAGTACTTC
-,TRBD1,TRBJ2-4,TRBV6-5,CASSYLPGTGVNRWYF,TGTGCCAGCAGTTATTTACCGGGAACAGGGGTTAATAGGTGGTACTTC
-,-,TRBJ2-1,TRBV3-1,CASSPTGEDYNEQFF,TGTGCCAGCAGCCCCACAGGGGAGGACTACAATGAGCAGTTCTTC
-,-,TRBJ2-7,TRBV29-1,CSVETTGAHYEQYF,TGCAGCGTTGAAACGACGGGGGCCCATTACGAGCAGTACTTC
-,-,TRBJ2-5,TRBV12-3/TRBV12-4,CASSQRPTQGAETQYF,TGTGCCAGCAGTCAGCGCCCTACACAGGGTGCAGAGACCCAGTACTTC